What follows describes a single TCR beta chain. The data stem from a study of cytomegalovirus exposure and HLA in healthy donors. Across the study: Per a later analysis, the 550 to 850 first-cohort and under 150 validation repertoires shared one platform.

Profiled with immunoSEQ multiplex PCR; TCRdb holds only in-frame clones, not every one. The top ten clones hold around 1% of a sample with under 400,000 clones, 88% of them seen once. Trimming removed 0 bases from V and 3 bases from J, with 6 bases in between. CDR1 and CDR2 from the germline V gene are MNHNS and SASEGT. CDR3 size: 14 residues. These donors were members of the roughly 130-subject validation cohort, a group separate from the roughly 670-subject first cohort. The origin of this receptor is a man younger than 45 in good health and CMV-seronegative. Sequencing used PBMCs. This chain uses TRBV6-1 with TRBJ1-5; D remains ambiguous. The CDR3 DNA follows: TGTGCCAGCAGTGAAGCTAGTCTCAATCAGCCCCAGCATTTT. This encodes CASSEASLNQPQHF.